These T cell receptor beta chains were read from a single sample in a study of blood T cell repertoires in COVID-19. TCRdb's table, derived via immunoSEQ multiplex PCR, lists solely in-frame clones and lacks some. Of about 110,000 clones in the sample, around three quarters were seen once. Source material: peripheral blood. Every receptor here comes from a human donor in a cohort sampled during active or convalescent COVID-19. Both conserved end residues are part of each CDR3. D genes are given only for firm matches. Clone size is stated in some rows and not others, as once, few, many or a class when expanded.

D gene: NA; CDR3 length: 12; V gene: TRBV28; J gene: TRBJ1-5; clone size: NA; CDR3 DNA: TGTGCCAGCAGTTTGTTAAGGGGGCCCCAGCATTTT; CDR3 protein: CASSLLRGPQHF
D gene: NA; CDR3 length: 16; V gene: TRBV6-4; J gene: TRBJ2-7; clone size: few; CDR3 DNA: TGTGCCAGCAGTGCCCCGGACAGCCAGTTAACCTACGAGCAGTACTTC; CDR3 protein: CASSAPDSQLTYEQYF
D gene: TRBD2; CDR3 length: 15; V gene: TRBV7-3; J gene: TRBJ2-1; clone size: NA; CDR3 DNA: TGTGCCAGCAGCCCGACTAGCGGGAGGAACAATGAGCAGTTCTTC; CDR3 protein: CASSPTSGRNNEQFF
D gene: NA; CDR3 length: 12; V gene: TRBV19; J gene: TRBJ1-2; clone size: NA; CDR3 DNA: TGTGCCAGTAGTGCCAGCGTGGGTGGCTACACCTTC; CDR3 protein: CASSASVGGYTF
D gene: NA; CDR3 length: 15; V gene: TRBV7-2; J gene: TRBJ1-5; clone size: NA; CDR3 DNA: TGTGCCAGCAGTCAGACAAGTAGTAGCAATCAGCCCCAGCATTTT; CDR3 protein: CASSQTSSSNQPQHF
D gene: NA; CDR3 length: 16; V gene: TRBV27; J gene: TRBJ2-7; clone size: few; CDR3 DNA: TGTGCCAGCAGTGCCCATTTGCTAACAGGGTCCTACGAGCAGTACTTC; CDR3 protein: CASSAHLLTGSYEQYF
D gene: TRBD2; CDR3 length: 17; V gene: TRBV19; J gene: TRBJ2-7; clone size: NA; CDR3 DNA: TGTGCCAGTAGTATAGACCCAGGCGCCGGGACTAGACACGAGCAGTACTTC; CDR3 protein: CASSIDPGAGTRHEQYF
D gene: TRBD2; CDR3 length: 14; V gene: TRBV29-1; J gene: TRBJ2-3; clone size: NA; CDR3 DNA: TGCAGCGTTACGACTAGCGGGAGGGATTATACGCAGTATTTT; CDR3 protein: CSVTTSGRDYTQYF
D gene: TRBD1; CDR3 length: 16; V gene: TRBV19; J gene: TRBJ2-7; clone size: NA; CDR3 DNA: TGTGCCAGTAGTAGACGACAGGGGGCCTCCTCCTACGAGCAGTACTTC; CDR3 protein: CASSRRQGASSYEQYF
D gene: NA; CDR3 length: 15; V gene: TRBV6-5; J gene: TRBJ2-6; clone size: NA; CDR3 DNA: TGTGCCAGCAGGCTGGAGGGGCTTGGGGCCAACGTCCTGACTTTC; CDR3 protein: CASRLEGLGANVLTF
D gene: TRBD2; CDR3 length: 16; V gene: TRBV5-4; J gene: TRBJ2-5; clone size: few; CDR3 DNA: TGTGCCAGCAGCTTCCCCGGGCGGGGGGGGCAAGAGACCCAGTACTTC; CDR3 protein: CASSFPGRGGQETQYF
D gene: NA; CDR3 length: 20; V gene: TRBV3-1/TRBV3-2; J gene: TRBJ1-4; clone size: NA; CDR3 DNA: TGTGCCAGCAGCCAAGATTTAACTGGTGGAGATTTCTATTCTAATGAAAAACTGTTTTTT; CDR3 protein: CASSQDLTGGDFYSNEKLFF
D gene: TRBD2; CDR3 length: 13; V gene: TRBV2; J gene: TRBJ2-2; clone size: NA; CDR3 DNA: TGTGCCACTGGACTAGCGCTGGCCGGGGAGCTGTTTTTT; CDR3 protein: CATGLALAGELFF
D gene: TRBD2; CDR3 length: 15; V gene: TRBV24-1; J gene: TRBJ2-1; clone size: NA; CDR3 DNA: TGTGCCACCAGTGATTTGCTCCTAGCGGGAAATGAGCAGTTCTTC; CDR3 protein: CATSDLLLAGNEQFF
D gene: NA; CDR3 length: 15; V gene: TRBV27; J gene: TRBJ2-1; clone size: NA; CDR3 DNA: TGTGCCAGCAGTTTGGGCACACGACCTTACAATGAGCAGTTCTTC; CDR3 protein: CASSLGTRPYNEQFF
D gene: TRBD1; CDR3 length: 18; V gene: TRBV27; J gene: TRBJ1-1; clone size: NA; CDR3 DNA: TGTGCCAGCAGTACTCCCGGGACAGGGCAAAGGATGAACACTGAAGCTTTCTTT; CDR3 protein: CASSTPGTGQRMNTEAFF
D gene: NA; CDR3 length: 15; V gene: TRBV5-4; J gene: TRBJ2-3; clone size: NA; CDR3 DNA: TGTGCCAGCAGCTTTGACTTTCCTAGCACAGATACGCAGTATTTT; CDR3 protein: CASSFDFPSTDTQYF
D gene: TRBD1; CDR3 length: 15; V gene: TRBV5-1; J gene: TRBJ1-1; clone size: NA; CDR3 DNA: TGCGCCAGCAGCCGAACAGGGGATTTGAACACTGAAGCTTTCTTT; CDR3 protein: CASSRTGDLNTEAFF
D gene: TRBD2; CDR3 length: 18; V gene: TRBV7-2; J gene: TRBJ2-1; clone size: NA; CDR3 DNA: TGTGCCAGCAGCGAACTAGCGGGGGGGCCATTTACCTACAATGAGCAGTTCTTC; CDR3 protein: CASSELAGGPFTYNEQFF
D gene: TRBD1; CDR3 length: 17; V gene: TRBV28; J gene: TRBJ1-2; clone size: NA; CDR3 DNA: TGTGCCAGCAGTTCCCCGGGACAGACCAGACCAAACTATGGCTACACCTTC; CDR3 protein: CASSSPGQTRPNYGYTF
D gene: TRBD1; CDR3 length: 12; V gene: TRBV11-3; J gene: TRBJ2-4; clone size: NA; CDR3 DNA: TGTGCCAGCAGCCCAGACAGGGTTATTCAGTACTTC; CDR3 protein: CASSPDRVIQYF
D gene: NA; CDR3 length: 16; V gene: TRBV5-5; J gene: TRBJ1-2; clone size: NA; CDR3 DNA: TGTGCCAGCAGCTTTTACAATGGGGCAAGAGACTATGGCTACACCTTC; CDR3 protein: CASSFYNGARDYGYTF
D gene: NA; CDR3 length: 17; V gene: TRBV7-8; J gene: TRBJ1-4; clone size: NA; CDR3 DNA: TGTGCCAGCAGCTTATTTTCCGGATTTCTGCGGCATGAAAAACTGTTTTTT; CDR3 protein: CASSLFSGFLRHEKLFF
D gene: TRBD2; CDR3 length: 18; V gene: TRBV7-9; J gene: TRBJ2-7; clone size: once; CDR3 DNA: TGTGCCAGCAGCACGACCGGGACTAGCGGGAGGTGGACCTACGAGCAGTACTTC; CDR3 protein: CASSTTGTSGRWTYEQYF
D gene: TRBD1; CDR3 length: 15; V gene: TRBV2; J gene: TRBJ2-1; clone size: NA; CDR3 DNA: TGTGCCAGCAGTGAAGCAAGGGGGCAGGGCAATGAGCAGTTCTTC; CDR3 protein: CASSEARGQGNEQFF
D gene: NA; CDR3 length: 14; V gene: TRBV29-1; J gene: TRBJ2-1; clone size: few; CDR3 DNA: TGCAGCGTTGTCCCAGGGGATAATAAGGGTGAGCAGTTCTTC; CDR3 protein: CSVVPGDNKGEQFF
D gene: NA; CDR3 length: 16; V gene: TRBV14; J gene: TRBJ2-2; clone size: NA; CDR3 DNA: TGTGCCAGCAGCACGTACAGGGCCCCGAACACCGGGGAGCTGTTTTTT; CDR3 protein: CASSTYRAPNTGELFF
D gene: NA; CDR3 length: 14; V gene: TRBV6-5; J gene: TRBJ1-6; clone size: NA; CDR3 DNA: TGTGCCAGCAGTTACGGGCAGGGTAATTCACCCCTCCACTTT; CDR3 protein: CASSYGQGNSPLHF
D gene: TRBD2; CDR3 length: 16; V gene: TRBV29-1; J gene: TRBJ2-1; clone size: NA; CDR3 DNA: TGCAGCGTGCCTAGCGGGAGCGGTAGCTCCTACAATGAGCAGTTCTTC; CDR3 protein: CSVPSGSGSSYNEQFF
D gene: NA; CDR3 length: 11; V gene: TRBV18; J gene: TRBJ2-7; clone size: once; CDR3 DNA: TGTGCCAGCTCACTTTCGGACGAGCAGTACTTC; CDR3 protein: CASSLSDEQYF
D gene: NA; CDR3 length: 14; V gene: TRBV7-9; J gene: TRBJ2-1; clone size: NA; CDR3 DNA: TGTGCCAGCAGCTTAGGTATTTCCTACAATGAGCAGTTCTTC; CDR3 protein: CASSLGISYNEQFF
D gene: NA; CDR3 length: 14; V gene: TRBV9; J gene: TRBJ1-6; clone size: NA; CDR3 DNA: TGTGCCAGCAGCGTAGTAGCGGACAATTCACCCCTCCACTTT; CDR3 protein: CASSVVADNSPLHF
D gene: TRBD2; CDR3 length: 16; V gene: TRBV4-3; J gene: TRBJ2-5; clone size: NA; CDR3 DNA: TGCGCCAGCAGCCAAGATTTAGCGGGGGGGCGAGAGACCCAGTACTTC; CDR3 protein: CASSQDLAGGRETQYF
D gene: NA; CDR3 length: 14; V gene: TRBV5-1; J gene: TRBJ1-2; clone size: NA; CDR3 DNA: TGCGCCAGCAGCTTGGAGAGGCCGGACTATGGCTACACCTTC; CDR3 protein: CASSLERPDYGYTF
D gene: NA; CDR3 length: 17; V gene: TRBV27; J gene: TRBJ1-2; clone size: once; CDR3 DNA: TGTGCCAGCAGTCGCACTCGAATACCTACAGGGTCGGGAGGCTACACCTTC; CDR3 protein: CASSRTRIPTGSGGYTF
D gene: TRBD1; CDR3 length: 17; V gene: TRBV19; J gene: TRBJ1-3; clone size: NA; CDR3 DNA: TGTGCCAGTAGTATGCCGGGGGACAGCCTCTCTGGAAACACCATATATTTT; CDR3 protein: CASSMPGDSLSGNTIYF
D gene: TRBD1; CDR3 length: 18; V gene: TRBV5-1; J gene: TRBJ2-3; clone size: NA; CDR3 DNA: TGCGCCAGCAGCCAGAGCCGGAGGACAGGGAAGGGTACAGATACGCAGTATTTT; CDR3 protein: CASSQSRRTGKGTDTQYF
D gene: NA; CDR3 length: 13; V gene: TRBV7-9; J gene: TRBJ1-2; clone size: NA; CDR3 DNA: TGTGCCAGCACCCTTGCCATGAGTCATGGCTACACCTTC; CDR3 protein: CASTLAMSHGYTF
D gene: NA; CDR3 length: 12; V gene: TRBV19; J gene: TRBJ1-1; clone size: few; CDR3 DNA: TGTGCCAGTAGGACAGGAGTAGTTGAAGCTTTCTTT; CDR3 protein: CASRTGVVEAFF
D gene: NA; CDR3 length: 14; V gene: TRBV10-1; J gene: TRBJ1-4; clone size: NA; CDR3 DNA: TGCGCCACCAGCCGGGACACCTCTAACGAAAAACTGTTTTTT; CDR3 protein: CATSRDTSNEKLFF
D gene: TRBD2; CDR3 length: 17; V gene: TRBV7-2; J gene: TRBJ2-3; clone size: NA; CDR3 DNA: TGTGCCAGCAGCTTAGGCCCAGCGGGACTTAGCACAGATACGCAGTATTTT; CDR3 protein: CASSLGPAGLSTDTQYF
D gene: NA; CDR3 length: 13; V gene: TRBV5-1; J gene: TRBJ1-1; clone size: NA; CDR3 DNA: TGCGCCAGCAGTTTCCCAGAGAACACTGAAGCTTTCTTT; CDR3 protein: CASSFPENTEAFF
D gene: TRBD2; CDR3 length: 15; V gene: TRBV6-6; J gene: TRBJ2-1; clone size: NA; CDR3 DNA: TGTGCCAGCAACCCTGGCGGGGGGGTTTACAATGAGCAGTTCTTC; CDR3 protein: CASNPGGGVYNEQFF
D gene: TRBD1; CDR3 length: 22; V gene: TRBV9; J gene: TRBJ2-4; clone size: once; CDR3 DNA: TGTGCCAGCAGCGCACTAGCCCCCAAACCGGGACAGGGACCCAGTTCCAAAAACATTCAGTACTTC; CDR3 protein: CASSALAPKPGQGPSSKNIQYF
D gene: NA; CDR3 length: 14; V gene: TRBV19; J gene: TRBJ1-3; clone size: NA; CDR3 DNA: TGTGCCAGTAGTACTAGGGACAAAGGAAACACCATATATTTT; CDR3 protein: CASSTRDKGNTIYF
D gene: NA; CDR3 length: 20; V gene: TRBV5-4; J gene: TRBJ2-3; clone size: NA; CDR3 DNA: TGTGCCAGCAGCTCTCTAGAATCTCGAGTGGGGGCGACTTTCACAGATACGCAGTATTTT; CDR3 protein: CASSSLESRVGATFTDTQYF
D gene: TRBD2; CDR3 length: 17; V gene: TRBV7-6; J gene: TRBJ2-1; clone size: NA; CDR3 DNA: TGTGCCAGCAGCTTTTTAGCGGGAGGCACCAGAGGAGAGGAGCAGTTCTTC; CDR3 protein: CASSFLAGGTRGEEQFF
D gene: TRBD2; CDR3 length: 16; V gene: TRBV9; J gene: TRBJ2-1; clone size: once; CDR3 DNA: TGTGCCAGCAGCGTAGGACTAGCGGGAGGCTACAATGAGCAGTTCTTC; CDR3 protein: CASSVGLAGGYNEQFF
D gene: TRBD2; CDR3 length: 18; V gene: TRBV18; J gene: TRBJ2-1; clone size: NA; CDR3 DNA: TGTGCCAGCTCACCCCCTGGGCTAGCGGGGGGGTTCGGATTTGAGCAGTTCTTC; CDR3 protein: CASSPPGLAGGFGFEQFF
D gene: NA; CDR3 length: 14; V gene: TRBV9; J gene: TRBJ2-5; clone size: NA; CDR3 DNA: TGTGCCAGCAGCGTAGGCAGGGTCGCTGGGACCCAGTACTTC; CDR3 protein: CASSVGRVAGTQYF
D gene: TRBD1; CDR3 length: 17; V gene: TRBV7-9; J gene: TRBJ1-1; clone size: NA; CDR3 DNA: TGTGCCAGCAGCCCTTCCGGGACAGGGGGGATGAACACTGAAGCTTTCTTT; CDR3 protein: CASSPSGTGGMNTEAFF
D gene: NA; CDR3 length: 16; V gene: TRBV13; J gene: TRBJ2-1; clone size: once; CDR3 DNA: TGTGCCAGCAGGGGCTGGAGTGATGGGGGGATGAATGAGCAGTTCTTC; CDR3 protein: CASRGWSDGGMNEQFF
D gene: TRBD2; CDR3 length: 14; V gene: TRBV10-3; J gene: TRBJ2-3; clone size: NA; CDR3 DNA: TGTGCCATCAGTGCGGCGGGAGGCACAGATACGCAGTATTTT; CDR3 protein: CAISAAGGTDTQYF
D gene: TRBD2; CDR3 length: 17; V gene: TRBV7-8; J gene: TRBJ2-7; clone size: NA; CDR3 DNA: TGTGCCAGCAGCTTAGGAGTGTGGCGGGAGCGTACCTACGAGCAGTACTTC; CDR3 protein: CASSLGVWRERTYEQYF
D gene: TRBD1; CDR3 length: 15; V gene: TRBV28; J gene: TRBJ1-4; clone size: once; CDR3 DNA: TGTGCCAGCAGTCGGAGCGGACAGGGGGATGCAAAACTGTTTTTT; CDR3 protein: CASSRSGQGDAKLFF
D gene: NA; CDR3 length: 18; V gene: TRBV15; J gene: TRBJ1-5; clone size: NA; CDR3 DNA: TGTGCCACCAGCAGAGATGAGGCAGTAAGATATAGCAATCAGCCCCAGCATTTT; CDR3 protein: CATSRDEAVRYSNQPQHF
D gene: NA; CDR3 length: 14; V gene: TRBV20-1; J gene: TRBJ1-5; clone size: NA; CDR3 DNA: TGCAGTGCTAGTTCGAGGGGGGGGAATCAGCCCCAGCATTTT; CDR3 protein: CSASSRGGNQPQHF
D gene: NA; CDR3 length: 14; V gene: TRBV5-6; J gene: TRBJ2-1; clone size: NA; CDR3 DNA: TGTGCCAGCAGCTTGGACGGGATCTACAATGAGCAGTTCTTC; CDR3 protein: CASSLDGIYNEQFF
D gene: NA; CDR3 length: 14; V gene: TRBV11-2; J gene: TRBJ1-2; clone size: NA; CDR3 DNA: TGTGCCAGCAGCTTACCAGGGTTAAGCTATGGCTACACCTTC; CDR3 protein: CASSLPGLSYGYTF
D gene: TRBD2; CDR3 length: 16; V gene: TRBV28; J gene: TRBJ2-5; clone size: NA; CDR3 DNA: TGTGCCAGCAGTTTATTGGGTCTAGCGGGAGTTCAGACCCAGTACTTC; CDR3 protein: CASSLLGLAGVQTQYF